The present TCR beta chain was sequenced within a study of T cells in Graves' hyperthyroidism and ophthalmopathy. Patients were excluded because of uncontrolled infection, other autoimmune disease, pregnancy or lactation. The authors took PBMCs from 10 ml fresh peripheral blood. Germline CDR1 reads MDHEN; CDR2 reads SYDVKM. The CDR3 totals 16 residues. V trimming: 5 bases; J trimming: 7 bases; junction bases outside the gene matches: 10. The TCR beta CDR3 regions underwent amplification using RNA transcripts as the source. An initial round of RT-PCR targeting the TCR CDR3 relied on the HTBI primer set. MiXCR, run by TCRdb on the multiplex PCR reads, gives a single entry per CDR3 protein. The table has around 290,000 distinct CDR3 sequences, approximately 13% seen once. A word on this clonotype: Antigen: not known.

Study results and limitations: Onset of ophthalmopathy came a median around 6.5 months after the model predicted it.

The sequenced sample consisted of blood. The chain joins TRBV28 to TRBJ2-1, with 11 bases aligning to TRBD1. The sequence came from a woman aged 40 to 50 with Graves' hyperthyroidism. CDR3 in amino acids: CASSPPGTGGFNEQFF. CDR3 DNA: TGTGCCAGCAGTCCACCCGGGACAGGGGGTTTTAATGAGCAGTTCTTC. Looking up the rest from reference TRBV28 and TRBJ2-1 gives the full variable domain: DVKVTQSSRYLVKRTGEKVFLECVQDMDHENMFWYRQDPGLGLRLIYFSYDVKMKEKGDIPEGYSVSREKKERFSLILESASTNQTSMYLCASSPPGTGGFNEQFFGPGTRLTVL.